This T cell receptor beta chain was identified in a study of T-cell reconstitution after alpha-beta-depleted transplantation in children. Per germline, CDR1 LGHDT and CDR2 YNNKEL (reference sequence). Trimming took off 0 bases at V and 2 bases at J, with 7 bases between the two ends. The CDR3 is 14 residues long. Preparation of the TCRbeta library involved a method that used unique molecular identifiers. TCRdb independently ran MiXCR on the PCR reads; one entry per CDR3 protein. The sample includes under 300,000 distinct CDR3 sequences, over 9.5% seen only once; the top ten take about 5.4%. This clonotype was seen only a few times.

This receptor was identified in a human donor who donated a stem cell graft to a child with SCID. The V call is TRBV3-1, the J call TRBJ1-2, with D uncertain. The sequencing here drew on PBMCs from the stem cell graft donor, taken from the stem cell graft. The DNA for the CDR3 is TGTGCCAGCAGCCAAGAGACGGGAAACTATGGCTACACCTTC. Its translation is CASSQETGNYGYTF. Complete variable domain (other parts from reference TRBV3-1 and TRBJ1-2): DTAVSQTPKYLVTQMGNDKSIKCEQNLGHDTMYWYKQDSKKFLKIMFSYNNKELIINETVPNRFSPKSPDKAHLNLHINSLELGDSAVYFCASSQETGNYGYTFGSGTRLTVV.